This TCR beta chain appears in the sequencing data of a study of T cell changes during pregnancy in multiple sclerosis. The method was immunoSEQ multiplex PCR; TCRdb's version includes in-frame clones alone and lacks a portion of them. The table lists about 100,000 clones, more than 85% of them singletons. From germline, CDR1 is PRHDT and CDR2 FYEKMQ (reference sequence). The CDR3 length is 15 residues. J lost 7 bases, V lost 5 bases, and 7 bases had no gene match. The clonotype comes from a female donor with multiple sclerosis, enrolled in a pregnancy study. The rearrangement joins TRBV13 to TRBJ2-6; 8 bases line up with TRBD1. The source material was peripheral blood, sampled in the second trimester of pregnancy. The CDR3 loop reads CASSPRTGLANVLTF. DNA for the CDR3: TGTGCCAGCAGCCCCCGGACAGGGTTAGCCAACGTCCTGACTTTC. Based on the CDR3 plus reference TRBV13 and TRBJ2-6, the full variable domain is AAGVIQSPRHLIKEKRETATLKCYPIPRHDTVYWYQQGPGQDPQFLISFYEKMQSDKGSIPDRFSAQQFSDYHSELNMSSLELGDSALYFCASSPRTGLANVLTFGAGSRLTVL.